These 10 T cell receptor beta chains were sequenced from one sample in a study of blood T cell repertoires in COVID-19. Assay: immunoSEQ multiplex PCR; the TCRdb copy retains only in-frame clones and omits some. In the table there are a few hundred thousand clones, around 89% of which are singletons. Material for sequencing was PBMCs or T cells enriched from blood (not recorded which). The source is a woman under 30 who had recovered from COVID-19.

This chain uses TRBV7-9 with TRBJ1-5; D not resolved. V shed 2 bases and J shed 0 bases, with 11 bases lying between them. Germline CDR1 is SEHNR and CDR2 is FQNEAQ (reference sequence). This CDR3 comprises 16 residues. In DNA form, the CDR3 reads TGTGCCAGCAGCTTAATGGGGAGTCTTAGCAATCAGCCCCAGCATTTT. It is translated as CASSLMGSLSNQPQHF.

V gene TRBV6-5 combines with J gene TRBJ2-5, with 8 positions matching TRBD1. The J segment lost 6 bases and the V segment lost 5 bases, leaving 5 bases of the junction unmatched. The CDR3 totals 13 residues. CDR1 and CDR2 from the germline V gene are MNHEY and SVGAGI. CDR3 nucleotide sequence: TGTGCCAGCAGTACAGACAGGGGTCAGACCCAGTACTTC. Translated: CASSTDRGQTQYF.

The gene calls are TRBV18 and TRBJ1-2; D might be TRBD1 (5 bases). This CDR3 has 14 residues. The V gene lost 6 bases and the J gene lost 3 bases, with 14 bases spanning the gap. The germline V gene encodes CDR1 KGHSH and CDR2 LQKENI. The CDR3 region is CASSRGRDDYGYTF. The CDR3 DNA reads TGTGCCAGCTCCCGGGGGAGGGACGACTATGGCTACACCTTC.

This clone was picked up one time. The gene calls are TRBV3-1 (or the pseudogene TRBV3-2) and TRBJ2-3; TRBD2 matches at 7 bases. This CDR3 comprises 16 residues. The V segment lost 0 bases and the J segment 3 bases; nucleotides outside the gene matches: 6. Germline V gene data show CDR1 as LGHDT and CDR2 as YNNKEL (reference sequence). The DNA of the CDR3 is TGTGCCAGCAGCCAAGAACGGTCACTAGCGACAGATACGCAGTATTTT. Protein product: CASSQERSLATDTQYF.

J is TRBJ2-5 and V is TRBV9, with 7 bases that match TRBD1. From germline, CDR1 is SGDLS and CDR2 YYNGEE. This CDR3 comprises 14 residues. The junction had 3 bases not matched to a gene; V was cut back by 0 bases and J by 4 bases. The CDR3 DNA follows: TGTGCCAGCAGCGTAGGACAGGGTCGAGAGACCCAGTACTTC. Translating it yields CASSVGQGRETQYF.

The V and J genes are TRBV7-3 and TRBJ2-2, with 7 bases that match TRBD2. The CDR3 covers 15 residues. The V gene end was trimmed by 5 bases and the J gene end by 9 bases; junction bases not matched to a gene: 12. CDR1 SGHTA and CDR2 FQGTGA come from the germline V gene. DNA for the CDR3: TGTGCCAGCAGCCAAGTCAGCGGGGAACACCGGGAGCTGTTTTTT. Translation: CASSQVSGEHRELFF.

The J gene is TRBJ1-1, the V gene TRBV14, with no clear D. The germline V and J ends were trimmed by 4 bases and 6 bases, with 12 bases remaining between them. Germline assignment: CDR1 SGHDN and CDR2 FVKESK. The CDR3 runs 13 residues. The CDR3 nucleotides read TGTGCCAGCAGCCTCAGTGGAGGTTCTGAAGCTTTCTTT. It encodes CASSLSGGSEAFF. The entire variable domain, with the rest obtained from reference TRBV14 and TRBJ1-1, is as follows: EAGVTQFPSHSVIEKGQTVTLRCDPISGHDNLYWYRRVMGKEIKFLLHFVKESKQDESGMPNNRFLAERTGGTYSTLKVQPAELEDSGVYFCASSLSGGSEAFFGQGTRLTVV.

The J gene is TRBJ1-1, the V gene TRBV12-3 or TRBV12-4, with D hard to call. The CDR3 consists of 13 residues. Trimming took off 3 bases at V and 5 bases at J, with 10 bases between the two ends. CDR3 DNA sequence: TGTGCCAGCAGTTTTGAGAGAGGGACTGAAGCTTTCTTT. Its protein is CASSFERGTEAFF.

The sample holds one count of this clone. The chain employs TRBV6-2 or TRBV6-3 and TRBJ1-5; D gene unclear. V shed 2 bases and J shed 0 bases, with 8 bases lying between them. CDR3 length equals 15 residues. The germline V gene encodes CDR1 MNHEY and CDR2 SVGEGT. CDR3 sequence (DNA): TGTGCCAGCAGTTACGGGCCCTATAGCAATCAGCCCCAGCATTTT. Translation: CASSYGPYSNQPQHF.

The chain has TRBV27 and TRBJ2-7, with TRBD2 identical over 10 bases. CDR1 and CDR2 (germline): MNHEY, SMNVEV (reference sequence). Unmatched junction bases numbered 7, after V lost 0 bases and J lost 2 bases. CDR3 length: 17 amino acids. CDR3 protein: CASSLSAASGGPYEQYF. CDR3 DNA: TGTGCCAGCAGTTTATCGGCGGCTAGCGGGGGCCCCTACGAGCAGTACTTC.